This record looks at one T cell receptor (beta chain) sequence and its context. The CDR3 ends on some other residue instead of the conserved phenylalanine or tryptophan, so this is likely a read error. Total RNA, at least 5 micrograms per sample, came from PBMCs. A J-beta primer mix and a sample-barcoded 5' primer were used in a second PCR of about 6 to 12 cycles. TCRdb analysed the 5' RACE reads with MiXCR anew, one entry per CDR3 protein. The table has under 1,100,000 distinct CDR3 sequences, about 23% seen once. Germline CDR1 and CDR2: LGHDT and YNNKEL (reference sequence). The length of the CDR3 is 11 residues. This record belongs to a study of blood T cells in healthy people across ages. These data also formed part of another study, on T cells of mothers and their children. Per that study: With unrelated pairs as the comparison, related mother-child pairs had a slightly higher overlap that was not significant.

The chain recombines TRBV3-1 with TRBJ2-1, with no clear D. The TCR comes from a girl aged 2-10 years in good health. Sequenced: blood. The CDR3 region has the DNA TGTGCCAGCGGCCACGAATCTGAGCAGTTCCTC. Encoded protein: CASGHESEQFL.